This T cell receptor beta chain stems from a study of cytomegalovirus exposure and HLA in healthy donors. The PCR was carried out with 60 Vbeta primers and 13 Jbeta primers. Profiled with immunoSEQ multiplex PCR; TCRdb holds only in-frame clones, not every one. The sample table sets out around 46,000 clones. Study results and limitations: Later on, an analysis tied over 15,000 TCR beta sequences to HLA alleles at 0.05 false discovery rate.

The V gene's germline CDR1 is LGHNA and CDR2 YSLEER. Trimming took 0 bases from V and 4 from J, leaving 9 bases between them. The CDR3 consists of 15 residues. Comments on this clone: Its antigen is unidentified.

Each of the donors was a healthy bone marrow donor. The receptor was derived from a woman aged 40 to 50 in good health and CMV-seronegative. V and J are TRBV4-3 and TRBJ2-2; D is possibly TRBD1 (6 bases). Material: PBMCs. The CDR3 here is CASSQEGAGTGELFF. CDR3 sequence (DNA): TGCGCCAGCAGCCAAGAGGGGGCAGGCACCGGGGAGCTGTTTTTT.